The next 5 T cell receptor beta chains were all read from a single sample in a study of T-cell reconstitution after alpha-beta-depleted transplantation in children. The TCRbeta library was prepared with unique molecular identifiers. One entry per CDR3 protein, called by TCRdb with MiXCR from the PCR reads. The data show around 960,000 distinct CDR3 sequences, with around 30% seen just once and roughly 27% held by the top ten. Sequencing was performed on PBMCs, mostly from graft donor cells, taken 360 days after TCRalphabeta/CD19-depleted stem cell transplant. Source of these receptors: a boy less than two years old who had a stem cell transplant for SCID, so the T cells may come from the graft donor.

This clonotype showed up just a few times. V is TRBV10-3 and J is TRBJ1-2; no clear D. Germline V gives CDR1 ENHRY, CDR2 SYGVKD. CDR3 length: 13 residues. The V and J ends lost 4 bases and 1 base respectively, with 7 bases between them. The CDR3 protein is CAISGEGNYGYTF. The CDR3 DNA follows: TGTGCCATCAGTGGAGAGGGTAACTATGGCTACACCTTC.

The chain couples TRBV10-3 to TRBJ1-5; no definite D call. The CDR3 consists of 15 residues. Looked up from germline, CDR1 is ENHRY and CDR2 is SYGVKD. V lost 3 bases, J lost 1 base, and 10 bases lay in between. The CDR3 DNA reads TGTGCCATCAGTGAAAAAAAACTAAGCAATCAGCCCCAGCATTTT. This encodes CAISEKKLSNQPQHF.

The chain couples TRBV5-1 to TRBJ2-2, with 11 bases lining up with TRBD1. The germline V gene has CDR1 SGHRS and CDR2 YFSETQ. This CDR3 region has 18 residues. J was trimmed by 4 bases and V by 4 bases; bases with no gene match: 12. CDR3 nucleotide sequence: TGCGCCAGCAGCCAGAATGCAGGACAGGGGGCCGGCACCGGGGAGCTGTTTTTT. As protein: CASSQNAGQGAGTGELFF.

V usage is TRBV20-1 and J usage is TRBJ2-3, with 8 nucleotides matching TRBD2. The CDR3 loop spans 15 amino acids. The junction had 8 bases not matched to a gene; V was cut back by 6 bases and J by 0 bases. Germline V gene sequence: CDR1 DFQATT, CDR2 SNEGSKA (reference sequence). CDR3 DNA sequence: TGCAGTGCAAATGGGGGCGGGGGGAGCACAGATACGCAGTATTTT. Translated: CSANGGGGSTDTQYF.

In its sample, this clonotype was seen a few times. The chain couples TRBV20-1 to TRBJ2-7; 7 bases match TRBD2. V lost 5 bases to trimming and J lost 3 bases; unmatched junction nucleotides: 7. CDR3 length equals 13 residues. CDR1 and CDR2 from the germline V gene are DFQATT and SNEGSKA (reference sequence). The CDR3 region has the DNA TGCAGTGCTGGTTCCCGGGACTACTACGAGCAGTACTTC. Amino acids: CSAGSRDYYEQYF.